These 3 T cell receptor beta chains originate from one sample sequenced in a study of spatial heterogeneity in lung cancer. Time point: sample taken at primary tumor resection. No cells were sorted before sequencing. The whole RNA sequenced was extracted from tumor, nontumor lung or frozen PBMC. TCRdb redid the calling of the 5' RACE reads with MiXCR, one entry per CDR3 protein. Of 9,500 to 11,000 distinct CDR3 sequences in the sample, roughly a quarter were seen once. Sequenced here: PBMCs, sampled at surgery. The receptors here all came from a female donor with early-stage non-small cell lung cancer.

The rearrangement uses TRBV20-1 and TRBJ2-1; D ambiguous. Germline V lookup: CDR1 DFQATT, CDR2 SNEGSKA (reference sequence). CDR3 length equals 17 residues. Trimming left V 3 bases short and J 4 bases short, with 22 bases between. CDR3 bases: TGCAGTGCTAGGGCGTTACGACGGGCCCAACTATACAATGAGCAGTTCTTC. Its protein product is CSARALRRAQLYNEQFF.

This chain connects TRBV7-2 to TRBJ2-1, with 10 bases matching TRBD2. This CDR3 region has 18 residues. V lost 4 bases to trimming and J lost 0 bases; unmatched junction nucleotides: 9. Germline loops: CDR1 SGHTA, CDR2 FQGNSA. CDR3 in DNA: TGTGCCAGCAGCTCCCGGACTAGCGGAATATACTCCTACAATGAGCAGTTCTTC. Protein sequence: CASSSRTSGIYSYNEQFF.

In this sample, this clonotype turned up once. The chain carries TRBV20-1 and TRBJ2-3; TRBD2 matches 12 bases. The ends lost 6 bases at V and 5 bases at J; junction bases unmatched: 9. The CDR3 runs to 15 residues. Germline V lookup: CDR1 DFQATT, CDR2 SNEGSKA (reference sequence). CDR3 DNA sequence: TGCAGTGCGCCCCGACTAGCGGGAGTCTTAGATACGCAGTATTTT. This encodes CSAPRLAGVLDTQYF.